This is a list of T cell receptor beta chains from one sample in a study of cytomegalovirus exposure and HLA in healthy donors. Clones were sequenced by immunoSEQ multiplex PCR, and TCRdb holds only the in-frame ones, with some missing. The sample shows about 66,000 clones, about 97% of them seen only once. Sequences were obtained from PBMCs. The receptors shown here come from a young woman in good health and CMV-seropositive. Both conserved end residues are part of each CDR3. The D gene is left open where the match is weak. Clone size is shown for a subset of rows, as once, few, many or a class of expanded clone.

v_call: TRBV28
clone_size: once
d_call: TRBD2
cdr3_length: 15
j_call: TRBJ2-1
cdr3_aa: CASSKTTSGNNEQFF
cdr3_nt: TGTGCCAGCAGTAAGACTACTAGCGGAAACAATGAGCAGTTCTTC

v_call: TRBV11-2
clone_size: -
d_call: -
cdr3_length: 15
j_call: TRBJ1-2
cdr3_aa: CASSLTKTELYGYTF
cdr3_nt: TGTGCCAGCAGCTTAACAAAGACAGAATTATATGGCTACACCTTC

v_call: TRBV27
clone_size: -
d_call: -
cdr3_length: 14
j_call: TRBJ2-2
cdr3_aa: CASSRRGNTGELFF
cdr3_nt: TGTGCCAGCAGTAGGAGGGGGAACACCGGGGAGCTGTTTTTT

v_call: TRBV7-8
clone_size: -
d_call: -
cdr3_length: 14
j_call: TRBJ1-2
cdr3_aa: CASSLVAGTSGYTF
cdr3_nt: TGTGCCAGCAGCTTAGTAGCGGGGACGAGTGGCTACACCTTC

v_call: TRBV4-1
clone_size: -
d_call: -
cdr3_length: 15
j_call: TRBJ2-3
cdr3_aa: CASSPDKRFTDTQYF
cdr3_nt: TGCGCCAGCAGCCCCGATAAGCGGTTCACAGATACGCAGTATTTT

v_call: TRBV10-2
clone_size: -
d_call: -
cdr3_length: 12
j_call: TRBJ2-7
cdr3_aa: CASSNPPGEQYF
cdr3_nt: TGCGCCAGCAGTAACCCACCGGGCGAGCAGTACTTC

v_call: TRBV4-1
clone_size: -
d_call: -
cdr3_length: 14
j_call: TRBJ1-1
cdr3_aa: CASSQGDLGTEAFF
cdr3_nt: TGCGCCAGCAGCCAGGGGGACTTAGGCACTGAAGCTTTCTTT

v_call: TRBV5-6
clone_size: -
d_call: TRBD1
cdr3_length: 16
j_call: TRBJ2-7
cdr3_aa: CASSTTPGQGLYEQYF
cdr3_nt: TGTGCCAGCAGCACCACCCCGGGACAGGGACTATACGAGCAGTACTTC

v_call: TRBV10-2
clone_size: -
d_call: -
cdr3_length: 14
j_call: TRBJ1-2
cdr3_aa: CASIRSRGDYGYTF
cdr3_nt: TGCGCCAGCATACGCAGCCGGGGAGACTATGGCTACACCTTC

v_call: TRBV5-6
clone_size: -
d_call: TRBD2
cdr3_length: 16
j_call: TRBJ2-7
cdr3_aa: CASSPLGGRGTYEQYF
cdr3_nt: TGTGCCAGCAGCCCTTTGGGTGGGAGGGGAACCTACGAGCAGTACTTC

v_call: TRBV5-8
clone_size: -
d_call: -
cdr3_length: 15
j_call: TRBJ2-1
cdr3_aa: CASSPTSVRNNEQFF
cdr3_nt: TGTGCCAGCAGCCCGACTTCGGTGAGGAACAATGAGCAGTTCTTC

v_call: TRBV28
clone_size: -
d_call: -
cdr3_length: 13
j_call: TRBJ1-1
cdr3_aa: CASSLGKNTEAFF
cdr3_nt: TGTGCCAGCAGTTTGGGCAAGAACACTGAAGCTTTCTTT

v_call: TRBV19
clone_size: -
d_call: -
cdr3_length: 12
j_call: TRBJ2-2
cdr3_aa: CASRGRAGELFF
cdr3_nt: TGTGCCAGTAGAGGCAGGGCCGGGGAGCTGTTTTTT

v_call: TRBV9
clone_size: -
d_call: TRBD2
cdr3_length: 15
j_call: TRBJ2-1
cdr3_aa: CASSVASGMYNEQFF
cdr3_nt: TGTGCCAGCAGCGTAGCTAGCGGGATGTACAATGAGCAGTTCTTC

v_call: TRBV25-1
clone_size: -
d_call: -
cdr3_length: 13
j_call: TRBJ1-3
cdr3_aa: CASSAGTPNTIYF
cdr3_nt: TGTGCCAGCAGCGCCGGGACACCGAACACCATATATTTT

v_call: TRBV7-9
clone_size: once
d_call: TRBD1
cdr3_length: 12
j_call: TRBJ1-4
cdr3_aa: CASSWDSEKLFF
cdr3_nt: TGTGCCAGCAGCTGGGACAGCGAAAAACTGTTTTTT

v_call: TRBV28
clone_size: -
d_call: TRBD1
cdr3_length: 14
j_call: TRBJ1-2
cdr3_aa: CASRPTGAVGGYTF
cdr3_nt: TGTGCCAGCAGACCCACAGGGGCTGTGGGTGGCTACACCTTC

v_call: TRBV10-3
clone_size: -
d_call: -
cdr3_length: 13
j_call: TRBJ1-2
cdr3_aa: CAISEDKERGYTF
cdr3_nt: TGTGCCATCAGTGAGGACAAAGAAAGGGGCTACACCTTC

v_call: TRBV28
clone_size: -
d_call: TRBD2
cdr3_length: 15
j_call: TRBJ2-2
cdr3_aa: CASSPGLVVSGELFF
cdr3_nt: TGTGCCAGCAGTCCGGGACTAGTGGTTTCCGGGGAGCTGTTTTTT

v_call: TRBV4-2
clone_size: -
d_call: TRBD2
cdr3_length: 19
j_call: TRBJ2-2
cdr3_aa: CASSQDGGLAGTNTGELFF
cdr3_nt: TGTGCCAGCAGCCAAGACGGGGGACTAGCGGGGACGAACACCGGGGAGCTGTTTTTT

v_call: TRBV2
clone_size: -
d_call: -
cdr3_length: 11
j_call: TRBJ1-1
cdr3_aa: CASSVLTEAFF
cdr3_nt: TGTGCCAGCAGTGTTTTAACTGAAGCTTTCTTT

v_call: TRBV2
clone_size: few
d_call: TRBD1
cdr3_length: 13
j_call: TRBJ1-2
cdr3_aa: CASSLDREVGYTF
cdr3_nt: TGTGCCAGCAGCCTCGACAGGGAAGTCGGCTACACCTTC

v_call: TRBV27
clone_size: -
d_call: -
cdr3_length: 18
j_call: TRBJ1-4
cdr3_aa: CASSPEVRGIATNEKLFF
cdr3_nt: TGTGCCAGCAGTCCGGAAGTGCGGGGGATTGCAACTAATGAAAAACTGTTTTTT

v_call: TRBV5-1
clone_size: once
d_call: -
cdr3_length: 14
j_call: TRBJ1-4
cdr3_aa: CASSLDRYNEKLFF
cdr3_nt: TGCGCCAGCAGCCTAGACAGGTATAATGAAAAACTGTTTTTT

v_call: TRBV19
clone_size: once
d_call: -
cdr3_length: 16
j_call: TRBJ2-3
cdr3_aa: CASSPQGAGLTDTQYF
cdr3_nt: TGTGCCAGTAGCCCCCAGGGAGCGGGCCTCACAGATACGCAGTATTTT

v_call: TRBV19
clone_size: -
d_call: -
cdr3_length: 13
j_call: TRBJ1-2
cdr3_aa: CASSQNAGYGYTF
cdr3_nt: TGTGCCAGTAGCCAAAACGCAGGGTATGGCTACACCTTC

v_call: TRBV27
clone_size: -
d_call: TRBD1
cdr3_length: 13
j_call: TRBJ1-1
cdr3_aa: CASSRQGDTEAFF
cdr3_nt: TGTGCCAGCAGCCGGCAGGGGGACACTGAAGCTTTCTTT

v_call: TRBV30
clone_size: -
d_call: -
cdr3_length: 13
j_call: TRBJ1-1
cdr3_aa: CAWRVGQNTEAFF
cdr3_nt: TGTGCCTGGAGGGTGGGACAGAACACTGAAGCTTTCTTT

v_call: TRBV30
clone_size: -
d_call: TRBD1
cdr3_length: 15
j_call: TRBJ1-5
cdr3_aa: CAWSVTGGFNQPQHF
cdr3_nt: TGTGCCTGGAGTGTTACAGGGGGCTTTAATCAGCCCCAGCATTTT

v_call: TRBV2
clone_size: -
d_call: TRBD2
cdr3_length: 20
j_call: TRBJ2-1
cdr3_aa: CASSGGLAGGEWGSYNEQFF
cdr3_nt: TGTGCCAGCAGTGGGGGACTAGCGGGAGGCGAATGGGGCTCCTACAATGAGCAGTTCTTC

v_call: TRBV5-6
clone_size: -
d_call: -
cdr3_length: 15
j_call: TRBJ1-4
cdr3_aa: CASSFLARTDEKLFF
cdr3_nt: TGTGCCAGCAGCTTTTTGGCACGGACTGATGAAAAACTGTTTTTT

v_call: TRBV5-1
clone_size: -
d_call: TRBD1
cdr3_length: 14
j_call: TRBJ1-2
cdr3_aa: CASSLTTGNYGYTF
cdr3_nt: TGCGCCAGCAGCCTGACGACAGGGAACTATGGCTACACCTTC

v_call: TRBV5-1
clone_size: -
d_call: -
cdr3_length: 15
j_call: TRBJ1-1
cdr3_aa: CASSLDTQVNTEAFF
cdr3_nt: TGCGCCAGCAGCTTGGACACCCAAGTGAACACTGAAGCTTTCTTT

v_call: TRBV2
clone_size: -
d_call: TRBD1
cdr3_length: 14
j_call: TRBJ1-4
cdr3_aa: CASRRTGVKEKLFF
cdr3_nt: TGTGCCAGCAGGAGGACAGGGGTTAAGGAAAAACTGTTTTTT

v_call: TRBV30
clone_size: -
d_call: -
cdr3_length: 12
j_call: TRBJ2-2
cdr3_aa: CAWNQGTGELFF
cdr3_nt: TGTGCCTGGAATCAGGGCACCGGGGAGCTGTTTTTT

v_call: TRBV28
clone_size: -
d_call: -
cdr3_length: 13
j_call: TRBJ1-5
cdr3_aa: CASTPRSNQPQHF
cdr3_nt: TGTGCCAGCACCCCACGGAGCAATCAGCCCCAGCATTTT

v_call: TRBV6-5
clone_size: -
d_call: -
cdr3_length: 13
j_call: TRBJ2-7
cdr3_aa: CASSYGRGYEQYF
cdr3_nt: TGTGCCAGCAGTTACGGACGGGGCTACGAGCAGTACTTC

v_call: TRBV30
clone_size: -
d_call: -
cdr3_length: 14
j_call: TRBJ2-1
cdr3_aa: CARSDRITYNEQFF
cdr3_nt: TGTGCCAGGAGCGACAGAATAACCTACAATGAGCAGTTCTTC

v_call: TRBV19
clone_size: -
d_call: -
cdr3_length: 14
j_call: TRBJ2-6
cdr3_aa: CASSAPGGANVLTF
cdr3_nt: TGTGCCAGTAGTGCCCCCGGTGGGGCCAACGTCCTGACTTTC

v_call: TRBV30
clone_size: -
d_call: TRBD2
cdr3_length: 16
j_call: TRBJ2-1
cdr3_aa: CAWSAPTSGTRNEQFF
cdr3_nt: TGTGCCTGGAGTGCCCCGACTAGCGGGACCCGCAATGAGCAGTTCTTC

v_call: TRBV4-1
clone_size: -
d_call: -
cdr3_length: 18
j_call: TRBJ2-7
cdr3_aa: CASSQPSWLEPISYEQYF
cdr3_nt: TGCGCCAGCAGCCAACCGAGCTGGCTGGAGCCCATCTCCTACGAGCAGTACTTC

v_call: TRBV7-6
clone_size: -
d_call: TRBD2
cdr3_length: 17
j_call: TRBJ2-5
cdr3_aa: CASSRTGGSGGGETQYF
cdr3_nt: TGTGCCAGCAGCCGAACGGGGGGGAGCGGTGGAGGAGAGACCCAGTACTTC

v_call: TRBV25-1
clone_size: -
d_call: TRBD1
cdr3_length: 14
j_call: TRBJ1-2
cdr3_aa: CASRSDRGNYGYTF
cdr3_nt: TGTGCCAGCAGATCCGACAGGGGGAATTATGGCTACACCTTC